Below, 10 T cell receptor beta chains from the same sample are listed, as sequenced in a study of OX40 agonist ivuxolimab in advanced cancers. The protocol was immunoSEQ multiplex PCR, while the TCRdb copy is restricted to in-frame clones and leaves out a portion. This sample has 73,000 or so clones, with roughly 90% found just once. The sample in question was CD4+ or CD8+ T cells sorted from blood, obtained in a trial of the OX40 agonist ivuxolimab. Receptors were obtained from an adult with an advanced solid tumor such as melanoma, head and neck, liver or kidney cancer.

The chain joins TRBV11-2 to TRBJ2-1; no firm D call. The V end lost 8 bases, the J end lost 7 bases, and 6 bases lay between the germline ends. CDR1 is SGHAT, CDR2 FQNNGV, per germline. The CDR3 consists of 10 residues. The CDR3 here is CASEENEQFF. CDR3 DNA: TGTGCCAGCGAAGAAAATGAGCAGTTCTTC.

The chain joins TRBV29-1 to TRBJ1-1, with TRBD1 as a possible D gene (5 bases). Germline assignment: CDR1 SQVTM and CDR2 ANQGSEA. The CDR3 is 13 residues long. The V gene lost 3 bases and the J gene lost 0 bases, with 8 bases spanning the gap. The CDR3 loop reads CSVDGGVNTEAFF. The CDR3 nucleotides are TGCAGCGTTGACGGGGGAGTGAACACTGAAGCTTTCTTT. The whole variable domain, filled in from reference TRBV29-1 and TRBJ1-1, reads SAVISQKPSRDICQRGTSLTIQCQVDSQVTMMFWYRQQPGQSLTLIATANQGSEATYESGFVIDKFPISRPNLTFSTLTVSNMSPEDSSIYLCSVDGGVNTEAFFGQGTRLTVV.

V usage is TRBV7-9 and J usage is TRBJ2-3; no clear D gene. The CDR3 loop spans 15 amino acids. Germline V lookup: CDR1 SEHNR, CDR2 FQNEAQ (reference sequence). V was cut by 6 bases and J by 2 bases, with 15 bases left in between. The CDR3 spells CASSEPQAITDTQYF. Written as DNA, the CDR3 is TGTGCCAGCAGTGAACCCCAAGCTATCACAGATACGCAGTATTTT.

CDR3: CASTPGTGYEQYF. The DNA for the CDR3 is TGTGCCAGTACCCCCGGGACAGGATACGAGCAGTACTTC. The J gene is TRBJ2-7, the V gene TRBV19, with 8 bases identical to TRBD1. The ends lost 7 bases at V and 4 bases at J; junction bases unmatched: 6. The CDR3 totals 13 residues. Germline lookup yields CDR1 LNHDA and CDR2 SQIVND (reference sequence). The full variable domain, its missing parts supplied by reference TRBV19 and TRBJ2-7, is DGGITQSPKYLFRKEGQNVTLSCEQNLNHDAMYWYRQDPGQGLRLIYYSQIVNDFQKGDIAEGYSVSREKKESFPLTVTSAQKNPTAFYLCASTPGTGYEQYFGPGTRLTVT.

This clone was seen a few times. The chain combines TRBV5-8 with TRBJ1-2, with D unclear. Germline V CDR1 and CDR2: SGHTS, YDEGEE. This CDR3 region has 15 residues. Trimming took off 0 bases at V and 5 bases at J, with 14 bases between the two ends. The CDR3 loop is CASSLGWPGDYGYTF. The CDR3 DNA sequence: TGTGCCAGCAGCTTGGGTTGGCCAGGTGATTATGGCTACACCTTC.

This chain connects TRBV9 to TRBJ2-1; unclear D gene. The CDR3 contains 13 residues. With 3 bases removed from V and 3 bases from J, the gap between germline ends came to 7 bases. Germline CDR1 reads SGDLS; CDR2 reads YYNGEE. CDR3 loop: CASSGSLYNEQFF. CDR3 bases: TGTGCCAGCAGCGGCAGCCTCTACAATGAGCAGTTCTTC.

The chain employs TRBV2 and TRBJ2-7, with 8 bases fitting TRBD1. Looked up from germline, CDR1 is SNHLY and CDR2 is FYNNEI. J was trimmed by 7 bases and V by 6 bases; bases with no gene match: 8. The CDR3 loop spans 13 amino acids. CDR3 sequence reads: CASSAGGLGEQYF. In DNA, the CDR3 is TGTGCCAGCAGCGCAGGGGGCCTTGGGGAGCAGTACTTC.

This clone has only one observation. The rearrangement joins TRBV6-5 to TRBJ1-5; D not certain. The CDR3 has 14 residues. The ends were cut back, 6 bases at V and 4 bases at J, with 13 bases in the middle. Germline V lookup: CDR1 MNHEY, CDR2 SVGAGI. The CDR3 bases are TGTGCCAGCAGACCCGTGGGCCGTAATCAGCCCCAGCATTTT. Protein: CASRPVGRNQPQHF.

V and J are TRBV4-2 and TRBJ2-7; 7 bases fit TRBD2. J lost 1 base, V lost 1 base, and 4 bases had no gene match. The germline CDR1 and CDR2 sequences are LGHNA and YNFKEQ. This CDR3 is 15 amino acids long. The CDR3 here is CASSQGLAGSYEQYF. The CDR3, as DNA: TGTGCCAGCAGCCAAGGACTAGCAGGGTCCTACGAGCAGTACTTC.

The genes are TRBV11-2 and TRBJ1-2; possibly TRBD1 for D (6 bases). The V end lost 4 bases, the J end lost 2 bases, and 17 bases lay between the germline ends. The CDR3 is made up of 16 amino acids. Germline V gene data show CDR1 as SGHAT and CDR2 as FQNNGV. In DNA, the CDR3 is TGTGCCAGCAGCTCCATGGACAGCCAGGCGAACTATGGCTACACCTTC. Translated, it gives CASSSMDSQANYGYTF.